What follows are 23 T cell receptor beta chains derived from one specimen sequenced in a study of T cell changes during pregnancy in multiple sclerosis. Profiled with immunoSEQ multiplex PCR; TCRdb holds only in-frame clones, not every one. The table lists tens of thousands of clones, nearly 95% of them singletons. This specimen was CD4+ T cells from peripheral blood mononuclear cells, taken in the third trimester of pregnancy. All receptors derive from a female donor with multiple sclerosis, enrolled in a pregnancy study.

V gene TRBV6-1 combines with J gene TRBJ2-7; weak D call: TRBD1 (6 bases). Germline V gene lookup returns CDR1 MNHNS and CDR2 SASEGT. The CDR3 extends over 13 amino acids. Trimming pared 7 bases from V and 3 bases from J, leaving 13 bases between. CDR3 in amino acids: CASTSRGFYEQYF. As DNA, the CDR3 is TGTGCCAGCACCTCAAGGGGGTTCTACGAGCAGTACTTC.

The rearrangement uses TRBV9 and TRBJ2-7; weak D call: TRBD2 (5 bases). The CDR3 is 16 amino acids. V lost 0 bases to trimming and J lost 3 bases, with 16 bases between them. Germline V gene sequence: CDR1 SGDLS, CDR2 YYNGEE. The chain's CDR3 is CASSVGGSPLDYEQYF. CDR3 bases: TGTGCCAGCAGCGTAGGAGGGTCCCCTCTAGACTACGAGCAGTACTTC. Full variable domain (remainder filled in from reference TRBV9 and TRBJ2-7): DSGVTQTPKHLITATGQRVTLRCSPRSGDLSVYWYQQSLDQGLQFLIQYYNGEERAKGNILERFSAQQFPDLHSELNLSSLELGDSALYFCASSVGGSPLDYEQYFGPGTRLTVT.

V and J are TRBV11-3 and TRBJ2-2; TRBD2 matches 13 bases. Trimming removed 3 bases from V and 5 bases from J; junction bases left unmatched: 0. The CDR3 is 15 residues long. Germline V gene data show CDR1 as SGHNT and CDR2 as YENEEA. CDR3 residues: CASSLGLAGTGELFF. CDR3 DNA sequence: TGTGCCAGCAGCTTGGGACTAGCGGGGACCGGGGAGCTGTTTTTT.

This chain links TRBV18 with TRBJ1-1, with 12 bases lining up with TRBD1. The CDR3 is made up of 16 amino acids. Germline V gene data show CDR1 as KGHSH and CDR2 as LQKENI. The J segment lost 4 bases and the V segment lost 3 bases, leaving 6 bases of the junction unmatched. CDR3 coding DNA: TGTGCCAGCTCACCGGGGGACAGGGGGCTTGGCACTGAAGCTTTCTTT. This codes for CASSPGDRGLGTEAFF.

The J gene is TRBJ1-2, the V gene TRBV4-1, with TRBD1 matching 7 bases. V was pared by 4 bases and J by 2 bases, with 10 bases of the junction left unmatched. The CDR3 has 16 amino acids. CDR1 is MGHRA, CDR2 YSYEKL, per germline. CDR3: CASSRGDSALNYGYTF. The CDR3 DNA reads TGCGCCAGCAGCCGAGGGGACAGTGCGTTAAACTATGGCTACACCTTC.

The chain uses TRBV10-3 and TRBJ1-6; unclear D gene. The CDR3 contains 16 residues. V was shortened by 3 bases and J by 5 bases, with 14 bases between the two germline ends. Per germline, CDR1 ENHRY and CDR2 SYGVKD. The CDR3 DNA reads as TGTGCCATCAGTGAATCAGCTTTGGGAGATAATTCACCCCTCCACTTT. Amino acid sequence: CAISESALGDNSPLHF.

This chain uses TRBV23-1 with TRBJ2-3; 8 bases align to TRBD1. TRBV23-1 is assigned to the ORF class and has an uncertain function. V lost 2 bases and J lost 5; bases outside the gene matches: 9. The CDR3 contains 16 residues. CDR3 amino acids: CASSQTTGEAGDTQYF. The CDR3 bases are TGCGCCAGCAGTCAAACGACAGGGGAGGCGGGAGATACGCAGTATTTT.

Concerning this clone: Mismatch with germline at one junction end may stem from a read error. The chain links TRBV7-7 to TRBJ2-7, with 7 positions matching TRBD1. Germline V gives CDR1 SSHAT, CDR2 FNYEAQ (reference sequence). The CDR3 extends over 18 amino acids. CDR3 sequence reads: CASSLGPPTGAASYEQYF. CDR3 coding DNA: TGTGCTAGCAGCTTAGGCCCCCCCACAGGGGCGGCATCGTACGAGCAGTACTTC.

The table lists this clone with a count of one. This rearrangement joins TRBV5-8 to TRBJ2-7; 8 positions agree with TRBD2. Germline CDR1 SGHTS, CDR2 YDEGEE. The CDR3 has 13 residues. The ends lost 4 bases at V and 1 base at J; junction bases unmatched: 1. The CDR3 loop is CASSRGGSYEQYF. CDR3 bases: TGTGCCAGCAGCCGCGGGGGGTCCTACGAGCAGTACTTC.

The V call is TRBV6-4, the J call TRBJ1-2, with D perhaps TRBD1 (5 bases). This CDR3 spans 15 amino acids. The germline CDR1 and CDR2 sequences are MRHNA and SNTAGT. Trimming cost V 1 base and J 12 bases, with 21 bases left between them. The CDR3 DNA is TGTGCCAGCAGTGACTTGGTTCCAGGGCTCGACCCGCACACCTTC. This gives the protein CASSDLVPGLDPHTF.

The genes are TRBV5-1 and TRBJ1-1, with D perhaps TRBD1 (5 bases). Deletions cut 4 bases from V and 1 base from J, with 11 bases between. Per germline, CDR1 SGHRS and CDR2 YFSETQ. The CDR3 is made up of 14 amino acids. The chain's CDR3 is CASSPDTGNTEAFF. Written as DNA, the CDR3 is TGCGCCAGCAGCCCGGACACAGGGAACACTGAAGCTTTCTTT.

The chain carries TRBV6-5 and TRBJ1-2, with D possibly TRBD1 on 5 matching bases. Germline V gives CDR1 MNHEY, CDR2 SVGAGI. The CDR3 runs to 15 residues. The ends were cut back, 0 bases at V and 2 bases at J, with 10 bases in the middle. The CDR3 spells CASSYSSGINYGYTF. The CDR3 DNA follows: TGTGCCAGCAGTTACTCGTCAGGGATCAACTATGGCTACACCTTC.

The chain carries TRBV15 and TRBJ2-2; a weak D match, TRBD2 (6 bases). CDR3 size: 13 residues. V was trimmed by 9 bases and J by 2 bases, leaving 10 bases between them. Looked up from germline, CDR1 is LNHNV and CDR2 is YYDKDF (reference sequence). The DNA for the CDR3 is TGTGCCACTACCGGGGGAAACACCGGGGAGCTGTTTTTT. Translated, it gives CATTGGNTGELFF.

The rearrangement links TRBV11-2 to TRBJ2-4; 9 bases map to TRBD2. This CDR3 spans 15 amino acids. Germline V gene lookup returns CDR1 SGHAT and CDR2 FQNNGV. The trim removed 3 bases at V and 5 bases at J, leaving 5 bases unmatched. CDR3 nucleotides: TGTGCCAGCAGCTTGTTGCGGGGGGGCCAAAACATTCAGTACTTC. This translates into CASSLLRGGQNIQYF.

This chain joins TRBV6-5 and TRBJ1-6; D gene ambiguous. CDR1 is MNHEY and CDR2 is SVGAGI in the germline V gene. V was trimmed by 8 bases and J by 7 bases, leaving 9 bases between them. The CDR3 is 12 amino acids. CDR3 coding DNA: TGTGCCAGCTCGTGGGCCAATTCACCCCTCCACTTT. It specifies CASSWANSPLHF.

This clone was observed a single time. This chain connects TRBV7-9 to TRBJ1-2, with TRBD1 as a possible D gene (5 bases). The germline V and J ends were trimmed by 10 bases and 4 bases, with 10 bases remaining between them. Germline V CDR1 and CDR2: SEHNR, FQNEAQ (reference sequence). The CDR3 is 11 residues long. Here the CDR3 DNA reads TGTGCCATACAGGTCCTCTATGGCTACACCTTC. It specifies CAIQVLYGYTF.

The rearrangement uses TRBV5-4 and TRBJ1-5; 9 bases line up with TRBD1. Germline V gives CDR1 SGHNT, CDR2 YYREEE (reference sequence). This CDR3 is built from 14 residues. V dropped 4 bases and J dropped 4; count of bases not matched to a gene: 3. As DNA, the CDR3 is TGTGCCAGCAGCATGACAGGGGGGAATCAGCCCCAGCATTTT. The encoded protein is CASSMTGGNQPQHF.

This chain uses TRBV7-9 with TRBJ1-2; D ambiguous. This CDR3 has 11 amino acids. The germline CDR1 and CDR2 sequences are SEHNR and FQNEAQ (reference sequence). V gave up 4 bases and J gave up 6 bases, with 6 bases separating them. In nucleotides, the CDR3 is TGTGCCAGCAGCTCCGAGGATGGCTACACCTTC. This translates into CASSSEDGYTF. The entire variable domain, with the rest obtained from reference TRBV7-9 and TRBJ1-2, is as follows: DTGVSQNPRHKITKRGQNVTFRCDPISEHNRLYWYRQTLGQGPEFLTYFQNEAQLEKSRLLSDRFSAERPKGSFSTLEIQRTEQGDSAMYLCASSSEDGYTFGSGTRLTVV.

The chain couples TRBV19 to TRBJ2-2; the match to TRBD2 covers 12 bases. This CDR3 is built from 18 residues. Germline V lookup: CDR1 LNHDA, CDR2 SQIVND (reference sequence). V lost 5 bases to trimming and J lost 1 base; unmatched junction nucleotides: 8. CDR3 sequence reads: CASSDLAGGGRNTGELFF. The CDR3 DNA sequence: TGTGCCAGTAGTGACCTAGCGGGGGGGGGAAGGAACACCGGGGAGCTGTTTTTT. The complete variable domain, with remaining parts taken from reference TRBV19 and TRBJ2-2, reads DGGITQSPKYLFRKEGQNVTLSCEQNLNHDAMYWYRQDPGQGLRLIYYSQIVNDFQKGDIAEGYSVSREKKESFPLTVTSAQKNPTAFYLCASSDLAGGGRNTGELFFGEGSRLTVL.

The CDR3: CASSRGQGFELGSPLHF. The CDR3 DNA is TGTGCCAGCAGCCGGGGACAGGGTTTCGAGCTAGGGTCACCCCTCCACTTT. V gene TRBV11-2 combines with J gene TRBJ1-6, with 9 bases that match TRBD1. With 5 bases clipped from V and 10 bases from J, the junction kept 15 bases outside the gene matches. In germline, CDR1 is SGHAT, CDR2 FQNNGV. CDR3 length equals 17 residues.

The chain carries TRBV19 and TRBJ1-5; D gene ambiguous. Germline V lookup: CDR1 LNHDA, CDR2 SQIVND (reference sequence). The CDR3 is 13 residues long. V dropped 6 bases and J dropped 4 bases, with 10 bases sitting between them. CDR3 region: CASRNRINQPQHF. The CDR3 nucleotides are TGTGCCAGTAGGAACAGAATTAATCAGCCCCAGCATTTT.

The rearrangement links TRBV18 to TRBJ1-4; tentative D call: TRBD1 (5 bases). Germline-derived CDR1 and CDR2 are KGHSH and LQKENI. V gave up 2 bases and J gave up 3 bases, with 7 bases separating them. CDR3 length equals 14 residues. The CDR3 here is CASSPGAANEKLFF. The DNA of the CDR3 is TGTGCCAGCTCACCAGGGGCGGCTAATGAAAAACTGTTTTTT.

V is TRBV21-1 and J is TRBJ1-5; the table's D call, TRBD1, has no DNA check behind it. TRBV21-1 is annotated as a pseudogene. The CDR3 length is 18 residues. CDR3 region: CASSRTILTDYSNQPQHF. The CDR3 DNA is TGTGCCAGCAGCCGAACCATTCTGACAGATTATAGCAATCAGCCCCAGCATTTT.